The 23 T cell receptor beta chains reported below all come from one sample, sequenced in a study of blood T cells in healthy people across ages (dated by TCRdb to 2014 to 2015). Library prep was done by 5' RACE. Sequencing relied on an Illumina HiSeq 2500. A second PCR of about 7 to 12 cycles was run with a J-beta primer mix and a sample-barcoded 5' primer. TCRdb took the public reads, trimmed them with fastp at Q25, ran MiXCR for clone calling and kept in-frame beta chains. Each entry merges the rows of one CDR3 protein and shows their most common DNA and genes. This sample is represented by around 1.5 million distinct CDR3 sequences; 55% to 75% of them were singletons. The ten largest clones represent 5.5% to 8% of the sample. Sequencing input: blood. The receptor set was obtained from a young man in good health.

The chain combines TRBV27 with TRBJ1-1, with D possibly being TRBD1 (5 bases). There are 16 residues in the CDR3. The V gene lost 7 bases and the J gene lost 1 base, with 19 bases spanning the gap. Per the germline V gene, CDR1 is MNHEY and CDR2 is SMNVEV (reference sequence). The CDR3 coding sequence is TGTGCCAGCAAAACTCCAGGGCAGGGAAAGAACACTGAAGCTTTCTTT. It encodes CASKTPGQGKNTEAFF.

This clonotype came up a few times. The chain carries TRBV20-1 and TRBJ2-7; no reliable D call. Germline CDR1 reads DFQATT; CDR2 reads SNEGSKA (reference sequence). The V gene lost 2 bases and the J gene lost 2 bases, with 7 bases spanning the gap. CDR3 length equals 12 residues. CDR3 loop: CSARTRTYEQYF. CDR3 DNA sequence: TGCAGTGCTAGAACCCGGACCTACGAGCAGTACTTC.

There are a few counts of this clonotype. This chain links TRBV10-1 with TRBJ2-3; D call uncertain. The germline V gene encodes CDR1 WNHNN and CDR2 SYGVQD (reference sequence). Trimming stripped 2 bases from V and 0 bases from J, with 9 bases between. The CDR3 totals 15 residues. The CDR3 loop reads CASSEASLSTDTQYF. The CDR3, as DNA: TGCGCCAGCAGTGAGGCCAGCCTAAGCACAGATACGCAGTATTTT.

The chain couples TRBV6-1 to TRBJ2-3; D may be TRBD2 (5 bases). CDR3 length equals 15 residues. V lost 6 bases to trimming and J lost 4 bases, with 17 bases between them. The germline V gene encodes CDR1 MNHNS and CDR2 SASEGT. CDR3 in amino acids: CASRVLSAGADTQYF. The CDR3, as DNA: TGTGCCAGCAGAGTACTCAGCGCCGGGGCAGATACGCAGTATTTT.

V and J are TRBV29-1 and TRBJ2-1; D unresolved. V lost 0 bases and J lost 5, with 5 bases in between. The germline V gene has CDR1 SQVTM and CDR2 ANQGSEA. The length of the CDR3 is 12 residues. This CDR3 reads CSVEDSHNEQFF. The CDR3 DNA reads as TGCAGCGTTGAAGACAGCCACAATGAGCAGTTCTTC.

The chain links TRBV20-1 to TRBJ2-1; D remains unclear. V dropped 1 base and J dropped 5 bases, with 6 bases sitting between them. Germline-derived CDR1 and CDR2 are DFQATT and SNEGSKA (reference sequence). The CDR3 totals 12 residues. CDR3: CSARVVNNEQFF. The DNA for the CDR3 is TGCAGTGCTAGAGTTGTAAACAATGAGCAGTTCTTC.

This clonotype was seen a handful of times. This chain connects TRBV27 to TRBJ2-7, with D unclear. Germline CDR1 is MNHEY and CDR2 is SMNVEV (reference sequence). This CDR3 is built from 15 residues. Trimming cost V 2 bases and J 4 bases, with 15 bases left between them. The CDR3 loop reads CASSLKGLGLYEQYF. The CDR3 region has the DNA TGTGCCAGCAGTTTAAAGGGTTTGGGCTTGTACGAGCAGTACTTC.

The rearrangement joins TRBV28 to TRBJ2-4, with 7 positions matching TRBD1. The end of the DNA fits TRBJ2-7 better, so the J call may be wrong. The CDR3 totals 14 residues. Per germline, CDR1 MDHEN and CDR2 SYDVKM. As DNA, the CDR3 is TGTGCCAGCAGACCTGGGACAGCCCGCTACGAGCAGTACTTC. Translation: CASRPGTARYEQYF.

The chain combines TRBV9 with TRBJ1-6, with TRBD1 matching 10 bases. The length of the CDR3 is 15 residues. Germline assignment: CDR1 SGDLS and CDR2 YYNGEE. The V gene end was trimmed by 3 bases and the J gene end by 8 bases; junction bases not matched to a gene: 5. The CDR3 nucleotides are TGTGCCAGCAGCGCCACCGGGACAGGGGATTCACCCCTCCACTTT. Encoded protein: CASSATGTGDSPLHF.

In its sample, this clonotype was seen a few times. The gene calls are TRBV3-1 and TRBJ2-7; a weak D match, TRBD1 (6 bases). Germline CDR1 reads LGHDT; CDR2 reads YNNKEL (reference sequence). Trimming took 4 bases from V and 4 from J, leaving 14 bases between them. There are 14 residues in the CDR3. The CDR3: CASSRGTGWYEQYF. Here the CDR3 DNA reads TGTGCCAGCAGCCGAGGAACAGGGTGGTACGAGCAGTACTTC.

This chain joins TRBV11-2 and TRBJ2-2; weak D call: TRBD1 (5 bases). Trimming removed 1 base at V and 5 bases at J, with 11 bases between. CDR1 SGHAT and CDR2 FQNNGV come from the germline V gene. The CDR3 totals 15 residues. The CDR3 coding sequence is TGTGCCAGCAGCTTAGGGACAAGGAGAACCGGGGAGCTGTTTTTT. As protein: CASSLGTRRTGELFF.

The chain uses TRBV7-2 and TRBJ2-3, with a tentative D call TRBD2 (6 bases). The CDR3 runs to 15 residues. Germline CDR1 is SGHTA and CDR2 is FQGNSA. The germline V and J ends were trimmed by 1 base and 8 bases, with 16 bases remaining between them. This CDR3 reads CASSLERVGFGTQYF. DNA of the CDR3: TGTGCCAGCAGCTTAGAGCGGGTCGGCTTTGGTACGCAGTATTTT.

This chain joins TRBV10-3 and TRBJ2-3; 9 nucleotides line up with TRBD2. Germline CDR1 is ENHRY and CDR2 is SYGVKD. The CDR3 extends over 15 amino acids. V lost 5 bases and J lost 0; bases outside the gene matches: 3. The CDR3 protein is CAISNLAGSTDTQYF. The CDR3 DNA is TGTGCCATCAGTAACCTAGCGGGGAGCACAGATACGCAGTATTTT.

The chain recombines TRBV7-2 with TRBJ1-2; a weak D match, TRBD1 (5 bases). Trimming removed 4 bases from V and 7 bases from J, with 10 bases in between. This CDR3 contains 12 residues. Germline CDR1 reads SGHTA; CDR2 reads FQGNSA. In nucleotides, the CDR3 is TGTGCCAGCAGCTCATGGACATTTGGCTACACCTTC. Its protein is CASSSWTFGYTF.

This clonotype was counted only a few times. The J gene is TRBJ2-5, the V gene TRBV7-2; no reliable D call. Germline CDR1 is SGHTA and CDR2 is FQGNSA. V shed 3 bases and J shed 5 bases, with 19 bases lying between them. The CDR3 is 16 amino acids. The CDR3 DNA is TGTGCCAGCAGCTTCCCATCCCCTCAAATGAGGGAGACCCAGTACTTC. Protein product: CASSFPSPQMRETQYF.

The gene calls are TRBV12-3 or TRBV12-4 and TRBJ1-5; 8 positions match TRBD1. This CDR3 spans 17 amino acids. V lost 9 bases to trimming and J lost 1 base; unmatched junction nucleotides: 14. CDR3 coding DNA: TGTGCCAGTAGACAGGGGCCTCTTAGGGGGAGCAATCAGCCCCAGCATTTT. Amino acids: CASRQGPLRGSNQPQHF.

This clonotype has a single count. An end of the junction differs from the germline gene, which may be a read error. The chain employs TRBV5-6 and TRBJ1-1; no clear D gene. Germline CDR1 reads SGHDT; CDR2 reads YYEEEE. The CDR3 loop spans 16 amino acids. CDR3 loop: CASSLALARMNTDAFF. CDR3 in DNA: TGTGCCAGCAGCTTGGCGCTCGCCAGGATGAACACTGACGCTTTCTTT.

This clonotype was observed a handful of times. The rearrangement joins TRBV15 to TRBJ2-7; D is possibly TRBD1 (7 bases). The end of the DNA fits TRBJ2-5 better, so the J call may be wrong. The CDR3 covers 15 residues. Germline CDR1 LNHNV, CDR2 YYDKDF (reference sequence). CDR3 protein: CATSSGTGEVETQYF. The DNA for the CDR3 is TGTGCCACCAGCAGTGGAACAGGGGAGGTAGAGACCCAGTACTTC.

The rearrangement joins TRBV2 to TRBJ1-1; D is uncertain. The CDR3 is 14 residues long. The ends were cut back, 4 bases at V and 1 base at J, with 10 bases in the middle. CDR1 and CDR2 (germline): SNHLY, FYNNEI. The CDR3 DNA reads as TGTGCCAGCAGTGGTCCTTTAAAGAACACTGAAGCTTTCTTT. The encoded protein is CASSGPLKNTEAFF.

V and J are TRBV27 and TRBJ2-5; D might be TRBD1 (6 bases). Germline lookup yields CDR1 MNHEY and CDR2 SMNVEV (reference sequence). The V end was cut by 6 bases, the J end by 2 bases, with 16 bases between. The CDR3 length is 15 residues. DNA for the CDR3: TGTGCCAGCAGCCCCCAAACAGGGCTGCAAGAGACCCAGTACTTC. This translates into CASSPQTGLQETQYF.

In nucleotides, the CDR3 is TGCAGCGTCCCCCTTAATGGCCGGGGTGAGCAGTTCTTC. Its protein product is CSVPLNGRGEQFF. The J gene is TRBJ2-1, the V gene TRBV29-1; TRBD2 might be the D (5 bases). The CDR3 is made up of 13 amino acids. With 6 bases removed from V and 9 bases from J, the gap between germline ends came to 18 bases. Germline V gives CDR1 SQVTM, CDR2 ANQGSEA.

The chain recombines TRBV20-1 with TRBJ2-5; the match to TRBD2 covers 8 bases. The CDR3 has 12 amino acids. Trimming cost V 3 bases and J 5 bases; bases outside gene matches: 2. Germline CDR1 DFQATT, CDR2 SNEGSKA (reference sequence). The chain's CDR3 is CSARRLAETQYF. The CDR3 region has the DNA TGCAGTGCTAGGAGACTAGCGGAGACCCAGTACTTC.

Comments on this clonotype: The junction and the germline gene differ at one end; a read error may be behind it. V usage is TRBV10-2 and J usage is TRBJ2-1; 8 positions match TRBD2. There are 15 residues in the CDR3. Germline V lookup: CDR1 WSHSY, CDR2 SAAADI. The CDR3 loop is CASSEVLAAYNGQFF. For the CDR3, the DNA is TGCGCCAGCAGTGAGGTACTAGCGGCCTACAATGGGCAGTTCTTC.